Listed below are T cell receptor beta chains from one sample, sequenced in a study of Graves' ophthalmopathy and Graves' hyperthyroidism. TCRdb ran MiXCR on the multiplex PCR reads and lists one entry per CDR3 protein. The table has about 740,000 distinct CDR3 sequences, about 44% seen once. Material: peripheral blood. These receptors were obtained from an adult man with Graves' ophthalmopathy. Both conserved end residues are part of each CDR3. Fields, in order: J gene, V gene, CDR3 protein.

TRBJ1-5 TRBV6-1 CASSEGGYSNQPQHF
TRBJ2-7 TRBV20-1 CSAREGQARSTYEQYF
TRBJ1-2 TRBV15 CATSTWDSFQVRLGYTF
TRBJ1-4 TRBV25-1 CASMNEKLFF
TRBJ2-7 TRBV2 CASSAMPRGPYEQYF
TRBJ1-5 TRBV20-1 CSARTEEEQPQHF
TRBJ1-2 TRBV13 CASSSLDRGLGYGYTF
TRBJ1-2 TRBV5-8 CASSFRGSNYGYTF
TRBJ2-2 TRBV11-2 CASSLEIGGGELFF
TRBJ1-2 TRBV20-1 CSAPPSVQGKYTF
TRBJ2-2 TRBV7-6 CASSYFGGTGELFF
TRBJ2-7 TRBV6-6 CASSYLGSASYEQYF
TRBJ2-5 TRBV7-2 CASGPRVRETQYF
TRBJ1-1 TRBV29-1 CSVEESREAEAFF
TRBJ2-2 TRBV19 CASTLGQGFYTGELFF
TRBJ1-6 TRBV20-1 CSATRSSPLHF
TRBJ1-2 TRBV2 CASSSDGRRGGYTF
TRBJ2-7 TRBV29-1 CSVGRGRNEQYF
TRBJ2-7 TRBV20-1 CSAPLRSGNDEQYF
TRBJ1-1 TRBV29-1 CSVGVGTVTEAFF
TRBJ2-2 TRBV7-9 CASSLLTAGELFF
TRBJ2-5 TRBV11-2 CASGFSREETQNF
TRBJ1-3 TRBV29-1 CSVALGHSGNTIYF